This TCR beta chain originates from a study of cytomegalovirus exposure and HLA in healthy donors. V shed 3 bases and J shed 6 bases, with 16 bases lying between them. CDR3 size: 15 residues. Germline CDR1 and CDR2: SGDLS and YYNGEE. Amplification used 60 Vbeta primers and 13 Jbeta primers. The data were produced by immunoSEQ multiplex PCR, yet TCRdb's version contains in-frame clones alone and is incomplete. In the table there are 150,000 to 200,000 clones, roughly 80% of which are singletons. The sample was PBMCs. V and J are TRBV9 and TRBJ2-1; D might be TRBD1 (8 bases). The receptor's source is a woman between 45 and 65 years old in good health and CMV-seropositive. The CDR3 DNA sequence: TGTGCCAGCAGCGAAGACAGGGGAGGGGGCAATGAGCAGTTCTTC. This gives the protein CASSEDRGGGNEQFF.